Reported below is one T cell receptor (beta chain). Its antigen is undetermined. Healthy donors had no documented immune events, such as infections, while sampled. The data stem from a study of identifying expanded T cells in peripheral blood. Study observations and caveats: About 1.2 clones differed between technical replicates, versus around 15 and 19 over time. Two-week clone count variance significantly increased as total template count grew.

Clones were sequenced by immunoSEQ multiplex PCR, and TCRdb holds only the in-frame ones, with some missing. This sample has under 150,000 clones, with over 65% found just once. The germline CDR1 and CDR2 sequences are MNHNY and SVGAGI (reference sequence). The CDR3 sequence is 13 residues long. V shed 4 bases and J shed 5 bases, with 11 bases lying between them. This rearrangement joins TRBV6-6 to TRBJ1-2; D possibly corresponds to TRBD1 (5 bases). This receptor was taken from a person between 18 and 75 years old in good health. The sequencing sample was made of blood. This CDR3 is CASSSPRVYGYTF. For the CDR3, the DNA is TGTGCCAGCAGTTCCCCCAGGGTTTATGGCTACACCTTC.